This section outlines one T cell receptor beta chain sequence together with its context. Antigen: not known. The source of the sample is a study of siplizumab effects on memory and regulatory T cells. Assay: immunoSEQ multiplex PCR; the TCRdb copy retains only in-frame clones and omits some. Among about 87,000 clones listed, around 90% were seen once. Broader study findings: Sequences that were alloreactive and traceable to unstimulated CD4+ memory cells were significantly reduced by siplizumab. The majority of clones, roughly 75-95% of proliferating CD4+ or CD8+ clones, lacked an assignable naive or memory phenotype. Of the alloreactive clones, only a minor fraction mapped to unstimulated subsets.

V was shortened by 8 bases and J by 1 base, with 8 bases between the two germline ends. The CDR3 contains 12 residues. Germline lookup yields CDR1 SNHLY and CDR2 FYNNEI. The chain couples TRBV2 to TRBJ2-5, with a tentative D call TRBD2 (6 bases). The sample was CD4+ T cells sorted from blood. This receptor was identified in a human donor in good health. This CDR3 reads CASVAVQETQYF. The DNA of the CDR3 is TGTGCCAGCGTAGCGGTCCAAGAGACCCAGTACTTC.